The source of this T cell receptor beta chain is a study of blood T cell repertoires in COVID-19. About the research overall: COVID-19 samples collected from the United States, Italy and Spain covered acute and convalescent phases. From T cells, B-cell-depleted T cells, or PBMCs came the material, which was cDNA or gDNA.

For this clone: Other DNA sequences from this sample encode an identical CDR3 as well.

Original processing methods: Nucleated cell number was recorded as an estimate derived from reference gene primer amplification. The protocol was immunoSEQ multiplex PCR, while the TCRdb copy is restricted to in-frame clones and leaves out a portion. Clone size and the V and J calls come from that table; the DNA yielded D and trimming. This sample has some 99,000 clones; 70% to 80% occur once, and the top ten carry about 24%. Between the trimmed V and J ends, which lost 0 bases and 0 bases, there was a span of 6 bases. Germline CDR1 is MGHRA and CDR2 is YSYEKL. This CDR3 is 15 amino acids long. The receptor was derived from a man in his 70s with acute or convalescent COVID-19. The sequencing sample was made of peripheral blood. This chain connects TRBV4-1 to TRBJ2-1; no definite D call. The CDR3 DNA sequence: TGCGCCAGCAGCCAAGAAGCGTCCTCCTACAATGAGCAGTTCTTC. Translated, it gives CASSQEASSYNEQFF.